This record looks at one T cell receptor (beta chain) sequence and its context. Its cognate antigen is unknown. This sample is drawn from a study of metastatic and nonmetastatic thyroid tumors. Study-wide background: Repertoires from blood and tumor or nodule tissue of malignant and benign thyroid patients were compared. Whole-study findings and limits: In blood and tumor, TCR beta diversity was reportedly significantly higher in malignant thyroid tumors than in benign nodules.

None of the patients had undergone any treatment ahead of thyroid surgery. Original methodology: A classifier of distant metastasis in papillary thyroid cancer was built from CDR3 differences (across clinicopathological groups). With MiXCR, TCRdb reprocessed the PCR reads. TCRdb's processing, not the authors', yielded these V and J calls. This sample carries approximately 60,000 clones, almost 30% of them seen once, and the ten largest clones take approximately 15%. This CDR3 has 16 residues. Germline loops: CDR1 MNHNS, CDR2 SASEGT. V lost 6 bases, J lost 4 bases, and 12 bases stayed unmatched. This receptor was taken from a female donor with papillary thyroid cancer or a benign thyroid nodule (not recorded which). Some clones in this sample may be carry-over from other donors' samples. The rearrangement joins TRBV6-1 to TRBJ1-2, with TRBD1 matching over 9 bases. Sequences were obtained from blood. CDR3 region: CASRGVWDREPYGYTF. Written as DNA, the CDR3 is TGTGCCAGCAGGGGGGTATGGGACAGGGAGCCCTATGGCTACACCTTC.